Following are 27 T cell receptor beta chains from one sample sequenced in a study of tumor and adjacent non-tumor tissue in lung cancer. The template was RNA from unsorted bulk tissue. TCRbeta libraries were built with three rounds of nested PCR, modified from ARM-PCR. Each CDR3 protein gets one entry after TCRdb re-called the multiplex PCR reads with MiXCR. The sample holds under 150,000 distinct CDR3 sequences, around two thirds seen once. The sample taken for sequencing was lung tumor tissue. The receptors stem from a man in his 60s with small cell lung cancer.

This chain joins TRBV6-1 and TRBJ2-6; D is uncertain. Trimming pared 8 bases from V and 0 bases from J, leaving 11 bases between. Germline V gene data show CDR1 as MNHNS and CDR2 as SASEGT. CDR3 size: 15 residues. CDR3 nucleotides: TGTGCCAGCCGGGCAGGAGACTCTGGGGCCAACGTCCTGACTTTC. Translation gives CASRAGDSGANVLTF.

The CDR3 spells CASSAGTVSPNYGYTF. In DNA, the CDR3 is TGTGCCAGCAGCGCCGGGACAGTATCTCCCAACTATGGCTACACCTTC. The chain has TRBV7-9 and TRBJ1-2, with 7 bases matching TRBD1. The germline gives CDR1 SEHNR, CDR2 FQNEAQ (reference sequence). The V segment lost 5 bases and the J segment 2 bases; nucleotides outside the gene matches: 11. The CDR3 extends over 16 amino acids. Full variable domain (outside the CDR3, taken from reference TRBV7-9 and TRBJ1-2): DTGVSQNPRHKITKRGQNVTFRCDPISEHNRLYWYRQTLGQGPEFLTYFQNEAQLEKSRLLSDRFSAERPKGSFSTLEIQRTEQGDSAMYLCASSAGTVSPNYGYTFGSGTRLTVV.

The chain couples TRBV11-3 to TRBJ2-1; a weak D match, TRBD1 (6 bases). Germline loops: CDR1 SGHNT, CDR2 YENEEA. The CDR3 runs 14 residues. The V end was cut by 1 base, the J end by 9 bases, with 13 bases between. The CDR3 nucleotides are TGTGCCAGCAGCTTAGGGACAGTGATGGGTGAGCAGTTCTTC. As protein: CASSLGTVMGEQFF.

Turning to this clonotype: Its ends do not fully match the called genes, so a read error is possible. This chain joins TRBV11-2 and TRBJ1-2; D is uncertain. The CDR3 has 12 residues. Per germline, CDR1 SGHAT and CDR2 FQNNGV. CDR3 DNA: TGTGCCAGCAGCTTAGTCTCCTATTGCTACACGTTC. It encodes CASSLVSYCYTF.

There are a few counts of this clonotype. The chain carries TRBV20-1 and TRBJ1-5; D ambiguous. Trimming removed 4 bases from V and 0 bases from J, with 10 bases in between. Germline V lookup: CDR1 DFQATT, CDR2 SNEGSKA (reference sequence). The CDR3 runs to 14 residues. The CDR3 region has the DNA TGCAGTGCTACCTCGGAGAGTAGCAATCAGCCCCAGCATTTT. It yields the protein CSATSESSNQPQHF.

As for this clonotype: One end of the junction varies from germline; a read error may be responsible. The rearrangement joins TRBV28 to TRBJ2-1, with 9 bases fitting TRBD1. CDR1 and CDR2 from the germline V gene are MDHEN and SYDVKM. The CDR3 sequence is 16 residues long. This CDR3 is CPSSPPYRGRVNEQFF. DNA of the CDR3: TGTCCCAGCAGTCCGCCCTACAGGGGGCGCGTTAATGAGCAGTTCTTC.

The chain carries TRBV6-2 or TRBV6-3 and TRBJ2-5, with 9 bases that match TRBD1. Trimming removed 6 bases from V and 9 bases from J; junction bases left unmatched: 11. This CDR3 comprises 14 residues. Germline V gene data show CDR1 as MNHEY and CDR2 as SVGEGT. DNA for the CDR3: TGTGCCAGCAGCTCCGGGACAGGGACAGGCGCCCAGTACTTC. This codes for CASSSGTGTGAQYF.

This rearrangement joins TRBV11-2 to TRBJ1-6; no clear D gene. The germline V gene encodes CDR1 SGHAT and CDR2 FQNNGV. The CDR3 has 14 residues. V lost 2 bases to trimming and J lost 14 bases, with 16 bases between them. CDR3 region: CASSLPGVRSSLHF. The CDR3 DNA reads as TGTGCCAGCAGCTTACCGGGTGTGAGGTCGTCCCTCCACTTT.

This clonotype was found a few times. The V and J genes are TRBV6-1 and TRBJ1-3, with no clear D. CDR3 length: 15 residues. V gave up 4 bases and J gave up 0 bases, with 10 bases separating them. Germline V gene lookup returns CDR1 MNHNS and CDR2 SASEGT. CDR3 nucleotides: TGTGCCAGCAGTGCCGGACGGAGCTCTGGAAACACCATATATTTT. Translation: CASSAGRSSGNTIYF.

This clonotype was recorded many times. The rearrangement uses TRBV6-2 or TRBV6-3 and TRBJ2-2; D possibly corresponds to TRBD1 (5 bases). The CDR3 loop spans 16 amino acids. CDR1 and CDR2 from the germline V gene are MNHEY and SVGEGT. Trimming shortened V by 8 bases and J by 5 bases, and 21 bases separated the two germline ends. The CDR3 is CASGLRLVAGTGELFF. DNA of the CDR3: TGTGCCAGCGGGTTGAGGTTGGTGGCAGGGACCGGGGAGCTGTTTTTT.

About this clonotype itself: Since a much larger clone is just one base distant, this may be a read error. This rearrangement joins TRBV6-1 to TRBJ2-7; TRBD1 is a possible D gene (6 bases). This CDR3 is 13 amino acids long. Deletions cut 8 bases from V and 1 base from J, with 12 bases between. Germline lookup yields CDR1 MNHNS and CDR2 SASEGT. In DNA, the CDR3 is TGTGCCAGCGTGGTGACAGGATCCTACGAGCAGTACTTC. Translating gives CASVVTGSYEQYF.

This clonotype was observed at least ten times. The V and J genes are TRBV20-1 and TRBJ2-3, with D tentatively TRBD1 (6 bases). The CDR3 is 15 residues long. CDR1 and CDR2 (germline): DFQATT, SNEGSKA (reference sequence). The V and J ends lost 0 bases and 2 bases respectively, with 12 bases between them. The CDR3 sequence is CSARDHQGTTDTQYF. For the CDR3, the DNA is TGCAGTGCTAGAGATCATCAGGGGACCACAGATACGCAGTATTTT.

This clonotype is deemed medium-sized. The chain has TRBV11-2 and TRBJ2-3; 10 nucleotides line up with TRBD2. CDR3 length equals 16 residues. With V trimmed by 1 base and J by 7 bases, 8 bases remained unmatched. The germline gives CDR1 SGHAT, CDR2 FQNNGV. This chain's CDR3 is CASSLVRAGGPNTQYF. CDR3 in DNA: TGTGCCAGCAGCTTAGTGCGAGCGGGAGGGCCAAATACGCAGTATTTT.

The chain uses TRBV5-1 and TRBJ1-5; D is unresolved. V was cut by 0 bases and J by 0 bases, with 7 bases left in between. CDR3 length equals 15 residues. Germline V gene data show CDR1 as SGHRS and CDR2 as YFSETQ. DNA of the CDR3: TGCGCCAGCAGCTTGGGACACTCTAGCAATCAGCCCCAGCATTTT. Its translation is CASSLGHSSNQPQHF. The full variable domain, its missing parts supplied by reference TRBV5-1 and TRBJ1-5, is KAGVTQTPRYLIKTRGQQVTLSCSPISGHRSVSWYQQTPGQGLQFLFEYFSETQRNKGNFPGRFSGRQFSNSRSEMNVSTLELGDSALYLCASSLGHSSNQPQHFGDGTRLSIL.

Note on this clonotype: An end of the junction differs from the germline gene, which may be a read error. The V gene is TRBV5-4, the J gene TRBJ2-7, with D tentatively TRBD2 (5 bases). Germline V gives CDR1 SGHNT, CDR2 YYREEE (reference sequence). There are 12 residues in the CDR3. The CDR3 region is CAISLYPREQHF. CDR3 nucleotides: TGTGCCATCAGCTTGTACCCTAGGGAGCAGCACTTC. Full variable domain (outside the CDR3, taken from reference TRBV5-4 and TRBJ2-7): ETGVTQSPTHLIKTRGQQVTLRCSSQSGHNTVSWYQQALGQGPQFIFQYYREEENGRGNFPPRFSGLQFPNYSSELNVNALELDDSALYLCAISLYPREQHFGPGTRLTVT.

A remark on this clonotype: One end of the junction varies from germline; a read error may be responsible. This chain uses TRBV11-3 with TRBJ2-5, with TRBD1 matching over 9 bases. The CDR3 runs to 15 residues. Germline CDR1 SGHNT, CDR2 YENEEA. CDR3 region: CASSSDRGSQETQYF. The CDR3, as DNA: TGTGCCAGCAGTTCTGACAGGGGGTCCCAAGAGACCCAATACTTC.

This clonotype was detected only once. A much larger clone is a single base away; this may be a read error. The conserved final phenylalanine or tryptophan is absent from the CDR3, which likely points to a read error. The CDR3 loop is CASSLRPDGAGELFC. The CDR3 DNA reads as TGTGCCAGCAGCTTGAGGCCCGATGGAGCCGGGGAGCTGTTTTGT. The chain joins TRBV5-4 to TRBJ2-2; D is ambiguous. The germline V gene encodes CDR1 SGHNT and CDR2 YYREEE (reference sequence). This CDR3 is 15 amino acids long. Between the trimmed V and J ends, which lost 1 base and 6 bases, there was a span of 13 bases.

This clonotype occurred a few times. This chain connects TRBV28 to TRBJ2-3; 12 positions match TRBD2. Germline loops: CDR1 MDHEN, CDR2 SYDVKM. The ends lost 7 bases at V and 5 bases at J; junction bases unmatched: 4. The CDR3 loop spans 14 amino acids. Written as DNA, the CDR3 is TGTGCCAGCAACCTAGCGGGAGGGCGAGATACGCAGTATTTT. Encoded protein: CASNLAGGRDTQYF. The variable domain in full, with the rest retrieved from reference TRBV28 and TRBJ2-3, is DVKVTQSSRYLVKRTGEKVFLECVQDMDHENMFWYRQDPGLGLRLIYFSYDVKMKEKGDIPEGYSVSREKKERFSLILESASTNQTSMYLCASNLAGGRDTQYFGPGTRLTVL.

This sequence joins TRBV6-5 and TRBJ1-2; TRBD1 agrees at 12 bases. The ends lost 2 bases at V and 4 bases at J; junction bases unmatched: 11. This CDR3 is built from 18 residues. From germline, CDR1 is MNHEY and CDR2 SVGAGI. CDR3 residues: CASSYSVVGTGGRYGYTF. CDR3 DNA sequence: TGTGCCAGCAGTTACAGTGTTGTCGGGACAGGGGGCCGCTATGGCTACACCTTC.

About this clonotype: An end of the junction differs from the germline gene, which may be a read error. The chain employs TRBV6-6 and TRBJ1-6; D remains ambiguous. The CDR3 is 11 residues long. The germline CDR1 and CDR2 sequences are MNHNY and SVGAGI (reference sequence). CDR3 protein: CASSKDSPLLF. In DNA, the CDR3 is TGTGCCAGCAGTAAGGATTCACCCCTCCTCTTT.

Note on this clonotype: At one end, the junction sequence differs from germline, possibly due to a read error. The V and J genes are TRBV11-2 and TRBJ2-1, with a possible D match to TRBD1 (5 bases). Germline V gives CDR1 SGHAT, CDR2 FQNNGV. The CDR3 is made up of 13 amino acids. DNA of the CDR3: TGTGCCTGCAGCACGCACCAGGGCGGAGAGCAGTTCTTC. It yields the protein CACSTHQGGEQFF.

This rearrangement joins TRBV20-1 to TRBJ2-4; 7 bases are a match to TRBD2. CDR1 DFQATT and CDR2 SNEGSKA come from the germline V gene (reference sequence). The CDR3 consists of 14 residues. With 5 bases clipped from V and 7 bases from J, the junction kept 11 bases outside the gene matches. CDR3 sequence: CSAPRTSDNNIQYF. The CDR3 bases are TGCAGTGCTCCAAGAACTAGCGACAATAACATTCAGTACTTC.

The V and J genes are TRBV20-1 and TRBJ2-1; possible D gene TRBD2, 6 bases. Looked up from germline, CDR1 is DFQATT and CDR2 is SNEGSKA (reference sequence). V lost 0 bases and J 1 base, leaving 13 bases between the germline ends. The CDR3 consists of 16 residues. This chain's CDR3 is CSARDGTATSYNEQFF. CDR3 sequence (DNA): TGCAGTGCTAGAGATGGGACTGCCACATCCTACAATGAGCAGTTCTTC.

A few counts support this clonotype. V gene TRBV20-1 combines with J gene TRBJ2-3, with a possible D match to TRBD2 (6 bases). The germline V and J ends were trimmed by 5 bases and 3 bases, with 15 bases remaining between them. CDR1 and CDR2 from the germline V gene are DFQATT and SNEGSKA (reference sequence). The CDR3 is 14 residues long. The CDR3 bases are TGCAGTGCTGGGCCTAAGGGGAGGACAGATACGCAGTATTTT. It specifies CSAGPKGRTDTQYF.

Worth noting for this clonotype: A much larger clonotype is one base distant, so this may be a read error. The J gene is TRBJ2-6, the V gene TRBV12-3 or TRBV12-4, with 8 bases lining up with TRBD1. The CDR3 covers 16 residues. CDR3 DNA: TGTGCCTGCAGCCAAGTACAGGGGGCTGGGGCCAACGTCCTGACTTTC. Residues: CACSQVQGAGANVLTF.

With respect to this clonotype: One junction end does not reproduce the germline sequence, and a read error may be involved. CDR3 region: CASSLGVSRRGEQFF. The CDR3 coding sequence is TGTGCAAGCAGCTTAGGGGTTAGCAGGAGAGGTGAGCAGTTCTTC. This chain connects TRBV11-2 to TRBJ2-1, with D possibly TRBD1 on 5 matching bases. Germline V gene sequence: CDR1 SGHAT, CDR2 FQNNGV. The CDR3 spans 15 residues.

About this clonotype: Since no conserved phenylalanine or tryptophan closes the CDR3, a read error is the likely cause. The V gene is TRBV5-5, the J gene TRBJ2-1, with 7 positions matching TRBD2. The CDR3 runs 15 residues. The V gene end was trimmed by 0 bases and the J gene end by 7 bases; junction bases not matched to a gene: 7. The germline CDR1 and CDR2 sequences are SGHKS and YYEKEE (reference sequence). CDR3: CASSLGGGFNNEQFL. For the CDR3, the DNA is TGTGCCAGCAGCTTGGGGGGGGGGTTTAATAATGAGCAGTTCTTA.